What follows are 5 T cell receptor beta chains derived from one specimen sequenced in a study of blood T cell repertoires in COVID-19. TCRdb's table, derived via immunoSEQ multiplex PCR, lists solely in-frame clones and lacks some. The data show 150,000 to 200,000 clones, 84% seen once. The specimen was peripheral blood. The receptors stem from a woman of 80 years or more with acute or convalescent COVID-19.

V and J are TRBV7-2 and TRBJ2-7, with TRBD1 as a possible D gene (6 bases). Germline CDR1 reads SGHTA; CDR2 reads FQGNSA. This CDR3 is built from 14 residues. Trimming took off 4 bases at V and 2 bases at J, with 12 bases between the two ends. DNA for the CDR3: TGTGCCAGCAGCTCTCGACAGGCTCCCTACGAGCAGTACTTC. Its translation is CASSSRQAPYEQYF. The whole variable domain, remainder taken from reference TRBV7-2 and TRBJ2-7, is GAGVSQSPSNKVTEKGKDVELRCDPISGHTALYWYRQSLGQGLEFLIYFQGNSAPDKSGLPSDRFSAERTGGSVSTLTIQRTQQEDSAVYLCASSSRQAPYEQYFGPGTRLTVT.

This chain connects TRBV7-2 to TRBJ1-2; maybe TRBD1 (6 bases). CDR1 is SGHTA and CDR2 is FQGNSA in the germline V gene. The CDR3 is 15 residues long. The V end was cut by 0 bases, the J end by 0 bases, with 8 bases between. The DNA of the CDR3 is TGTGCCAGCAGCTTAGCGCCAGGGGCTAACTATGGCTACACCTTC. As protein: CASSLAPGANYGYTF.

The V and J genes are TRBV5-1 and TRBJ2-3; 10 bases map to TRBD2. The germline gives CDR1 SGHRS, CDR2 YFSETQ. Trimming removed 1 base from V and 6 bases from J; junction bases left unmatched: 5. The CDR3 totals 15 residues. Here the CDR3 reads CASSLSGGAGDTQYF. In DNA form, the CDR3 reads TGCGCCAGCAGCTTGAGCGGGGGGGCAGGCGATACGCAGTATTTT.

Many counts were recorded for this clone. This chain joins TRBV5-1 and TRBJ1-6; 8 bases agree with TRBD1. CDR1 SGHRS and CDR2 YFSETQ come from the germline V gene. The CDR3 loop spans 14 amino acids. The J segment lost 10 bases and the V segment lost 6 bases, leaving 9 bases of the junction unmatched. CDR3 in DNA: TGCGCCAGCAAAACTGGACAGGGCGGATCACCCCTCCACTTT. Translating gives CASKTGQGGSPLHF. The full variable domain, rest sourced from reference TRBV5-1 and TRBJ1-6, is KAGVTQTPRYLIKTRGQQVTLSCSPISGHRSVSWYQQTPGQGLQFLFEYFSETQRNKGNFPGRFSGRQFSNSRSEMNVSTLELGDSALYLCASKTGQGGSPLHFGNGTRLTVT.

Written as DNA, the CDR3 is TGTGCCAGCAGCTTGGCCCCCGGTTTAACTAGCACAGATACGCAGTATTTT. Protein sequence: CASSLAPGLTSTDTQYF. The rearrangement joins TRBV5-6 to TRBJ2-3, with unresolved D. The V gene's germline CDR1 is SGHDT and CDR2 YYEEEE. The CDR3 sequence is 17 residues long. With 0 bases removed from V and 0 bases from J, the gap between germline ends came to 14 bases. Full variable domain (missing parts from reference TRBV5-6 and TRBJ2-3): DAGVTQSPTHLIKTRGQQVTLRCSPKSGHDTVSWYQQALGQGPQFIFQYYEEEERQRGNFPDRFSGHQFPNYSSELNVNALLLGDSALYLCASSLAPGLTSTDTQYFGPGTRLTVL.